These T cell receptor beta chains were read from a single sample in a study of identical twins. TCRdb redid the calling of the 5' RACE reads with MiXCR, one entry per CDR3 protein. The sample carries about 520,000 distinct CDR3 sequences, roughly a fifth recorded once. Separately, the same data were catalogued under a study of T cells expressing NK-cell markers.

Sequences were obtained from CD4+ T cells sorted from blood. Receptor source: a woman younger than 30 in good health. The conserved cysteine and the conserved F or W are not part of the CDR3 here.

j_call,v_call,cdr3_aa
TRBJ2-5,TRBV7-6,ASSLPGAGQETQY
TRBJ2-4,TRBV5-1,ASSPDGGVIAKNIQY
TRBJ1-2,TRBV20-1,SARVGDGYT
TRBJ2-3,TRBV6-1,ASSEVGATDTQY
TRBJ2-7,TRBV7-2,ASSFPWGEQY
TRBJ2-7,TRBV7-2,ASSRQGIDYEQY
TRBJ2-7,TRBV7-6,ASSLQGLHEQY
TRBJ1-2,TRBV20-1,SASDRKTYGYT
TRBJ2-7,TRBV11-2,ASSLDLRQGPKSYEQY
TRBJ2-7,TRBV27,ASSFLGTSGSYEQY
TRBJ2-1,TRBV4-1,ASSQVLDEQF
TRBJ2-5,TRBV6-2/TRBV6-3,ASSSVLGQGYRETQY
TRBJ2-5,TRBV5-1,ASTGEGTETQY
TRBJ2-5,TRBV3-1,ASSQWDSSQETQY
TRBJ2-3,TRBV25-1,ASSDPKLGTDTQY
TRBJ1-4,TRBV29-1,SVGWGRNEKLF
TRBJ1-2,TRBV7-2,GGQGRGYT
TRBJ2-7,TRBV4-3,ASSQEFGWEASYEQY
TRBJ2-1,TRBV7-8,ASSLDPPILYNEQF
TRBJ1-1,TRBV7-2,ASSLTLQGSGTEAF
TRBJ2-7,TRBV6-5,ASSYSTGWVYEQY
TRBJ2-2,TRBV20-1,SARAGLMTGELF
TRBJ1-2,TRBV5-1,ASSITDREGYT
TRBJ2-5,TRBV9,ASSRGQQETQY
TRBJ1-1,TRBV5-5,ASATPNTEAF
TRBJ2-7,TRBV5-5,ASRRAGSSEQY
TRBJ2-7,TRBV20-1,SARDPGQSLYEQY
TRBJ1-1,TRBV20-1,SVTSVGIDEAF
TRBJ2-7,TRBV7-9,ASSLQGYIHEQY
TRBJ1-6,TRBV2,ANSGDHASPLH